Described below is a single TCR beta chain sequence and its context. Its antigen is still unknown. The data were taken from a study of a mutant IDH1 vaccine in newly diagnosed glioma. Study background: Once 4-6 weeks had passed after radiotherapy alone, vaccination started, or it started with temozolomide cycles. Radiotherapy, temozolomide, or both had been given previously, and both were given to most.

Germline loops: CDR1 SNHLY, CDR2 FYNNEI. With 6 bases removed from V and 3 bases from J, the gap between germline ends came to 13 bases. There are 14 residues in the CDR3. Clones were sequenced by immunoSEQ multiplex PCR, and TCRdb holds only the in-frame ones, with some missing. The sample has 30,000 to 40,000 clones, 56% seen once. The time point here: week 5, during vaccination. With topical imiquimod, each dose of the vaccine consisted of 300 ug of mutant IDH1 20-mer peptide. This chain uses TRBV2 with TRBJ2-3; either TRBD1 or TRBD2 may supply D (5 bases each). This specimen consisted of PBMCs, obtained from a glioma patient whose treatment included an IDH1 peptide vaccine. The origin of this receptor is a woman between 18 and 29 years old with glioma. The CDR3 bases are TGTGCCAGCAGAGGGACGGTGAATACAGATACGCAGTATTTT. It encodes CASRGTVNTDTQYF.